Following are 32 T cell receptor beta chains from one sample sequenced in a study of PD-1 blockade in classical Hodgkin lymphoma. TCRdb's table, derived via immunoSEQ multiplex PCR, lists solely in-frame clones and lacks some. The profile shows 100,000 or so clones, about 89% of them singletons. Exposure to brentuximab vedotin varied, and each patient had relapsed following autologous stem cell transplantation. Sample: peripheral blood mononuclear cells (PBMCs), taken before the second cycle of nivolumab. These receptors were taken from a human donor with classical Hodgkin lymphoma.

The chain uses TRBV6-5 and TRBJ1-1; D is unresolved. CDR1 is MNHEY and CDR2 is SVGAGI in the germline V gene. The CDR3 has 13 residues. The germline V and J ends were trimmed by 4 bases and 2 bases, with 8 bases remaining between them. CDR3 protein: CASSSQTNTEAFF. As DNA, the CDR3 is TGTGCCAGCAGTTCACAAACTAACACTGAAGCTTTCTTT.

The rearrangement links TRBV10-3 to TRBJ1-4; unclear D gene. The length of the CDR3 is 18 residues. The ends were cut back, 4 bases at V and 8 bases at J, with 26 bases in the middle. Germline V gives CDR1 ENHRY, CDR2 SYGVKD. The chain's CDR3 is CAISAAGAFASRYEKLFF. CDR3 sequence (DNA): TGTGCCATCAGTGCTGCTGGCGCCTTCGCATCTAGGTACGAAAAACTGTTTTTT.

The chain uses TRBV7-6 and TRBJ1-2; D gene uncertain. Germline V CDR1 and CDR2: SGHVS, FNYEAQ. V was shortened by 4 bases and J by 0 bases, with 12 bases between the two germline ends. The CDR3 contains 15 residues. In nucleotides, the CDR3 is TGTGCCAGCAGCTCAGGACCGAGAACTAACTATGGCTACACCTTC. This sequence encodes CASSSGPRTNYGYTF.

The chain uses TRBV15 and TRBJ2-7, with 7 bases fitting TRBD1. This CDR3 spans 16 amino acids. V shed 0 bases and J 0 bases; nucleotides not matched to a gene: 5. Germline V CDR1 and CDR2: LNHNV, YYDKDF (reference sequence). This CDR3 is CATSRERGTASYEQYF. DNA for the CDR3: TGTGCCACCAGCAGAGAAAGGGGGACAGCCTCCTACGAGCAGTACTTC.

This sequence joins TRBV15 and TRBJ2-5, with 11 bases matching TRBD2. Germline V gene lookup returns CDR1 LNHNV and CDR2 YYDKDF (reference sequence). J was trimmed by 5 bases and V by 3 bases; bases with no gene match: 8. The CDR3 covers 16 residues. CDR3 region: CATSSTSGTSGETQYF. CDR3 coding DNA: TGTGCCACCAGCAGTACATCCGGGACTAGCGGTGAGACCCAGTACTTC.

The sample holds one count of this clone. The CDR3 loop reads CATSSGRVSGGTDTQYF. The CDR3 DNA follows: TGTGCCACCAGCTCAGGGCGGGTTAGCGGGGGCACAGATACGCAGTATTTT. The rearrangement joins TRBV15 to TRBJ2-3, with 8 nucleotides matching TRBD2. Germline V CDR1 and CDR2: LNHNV, YYDKDF (reference sequence). The CDR3 totals 17 residues. The J segment lost 1 base and the V segment lost 5 bases, leaving 11 bases of the junction unmatched. Full variable domain (outside the CDR3, taken from reference TRBV15 and TRBJ2-3): DAMVIQNPRYQVTQFGKPVTLSCSQTLNHNVMYWYQQKSSQAPKLLFHYYDKDFNNEADTPDNFQSRRPNTSFCFLDIRSPGLGDTAMYLCATSSGRVSGGTDTQYFGPGTRLTVL.

The chain has TRBV6-1 and TRBJ1-5; D is uncertain. Germline values: CDR1 MNHNS, CDR2 SASEGT. Trimming left V 2 bases short and J 9 bases short, with 2 bases between. This CDR3 has 10 residues. CDR3 loop: CASSERPQHF. The DNA for the CDR3 is TGTGCCAGCAGTGAACGGCCCCAGCATTTT.

This clone was detected a few times. The chain has TRBV14 and TRBJ2-7; 9 positions agree with TRBD1. The germline gives CDR1 SGHDN, CDR2 FVKESK. V was clipped by 0 bases and J by 5 bases; unmatched bases: 8. CDR3 length: 16 residues. The CDR3 coding sequence is TGTGCCAGCAGCCAAGATGGGGACAGGGCAGTCCACGAGCAGTACTTC. It is translated as CASSQDGDRAVHEQYF.

V and J are TRBV28 and TRBJ2-6; D unresolved. Germline CDR1 and CDR2: MDHEN and SYDVKM. Trimming took 2 bases from V and 5 from J, leaving 13 bases between them. This CDR3 has 16 residues. The CDR3 reads CASSLRVPGRANVLTF. CDR3 bases: TGTGCCAGCAGTTTAAGGGTGCCCGGTCGGGCCAACGTCCTGACTTTC.

V gene TRBV4-1 combines with J gene TRBJ1-4, with D possibly matching TRBD1 (5 bases). With 1 base removed from V and 5 bases from J, the gap between germline ends came to 17 bases. The germline gives CDR1 MGHRA, CDR2 YSYEKL. The CDR3 is 17 amino acids. This CDR3 reads CASSQGGPRDRNEKLFF. In nucleotides, the CDR3 is TGCGCCAGCAGCCAAGGGGGCCCACGGGACCGAAATGAAAAACTGTTTTTT.

The chain combines TRBV30 with TRBJ1-6, with unresolved D. There are 15 residues in the CDR3. Per the germline V gene, CDR1 is GTSNPN and CDR2 is SVGIG (reference sequence). V was clipped by 2 bases and J by 6 bases, with 14 bases between them. The CDR3 sequence is CAWSTSSAVNSPLHF. CDR3 sequence (DNA): TGTGCCTGGAGTACGTCGTCCGCAGTTAATTCACCCCTCCACTTT. The whole variable domain, filled in from reference TRBV30 and TRBJ1-6, reads SQTIHQWPATLVQPVGSPLSLECTVEGTSNPNLYWYRQAAGRGLQLLFYSVGIGQISSEVPQNLSASRPQDRQFILSSKKLLLSDSGFYLCAWSTSSAVNSPLHFGNGTRLTVT.

DNA for the CDR3: TGTGCCAGCAGCCCCAACCTCTTAGGCTATGGCTACACCTTC. Protein product: CASSPNLLGYGYTF. J is TRBJ1-2 and V is TRBV7-9; D ambiguous. This CDR3 is built from 14 residues. V lost 5 bases to trimming and J lost 4 bases, with 14 bases between them. Germline loops: CDR1 SEHNR, CDR2 FQNEAQ (reference sequence).

This chain links TRBV7-9 with TRBJ2-2; a weak D match, TRBD1 (6 bases). V lost 1 base and J 8 bases, leaving 14 bases between the germline ends. This CDR3 is built from 15 residues. CDR1 and CDR2 from the germline V gene are SEHNR and FQNEAQ (reference sequence). CDR3 DNA sequence: TGTGCCAGCAGCTTAGAGCCCGACAGGTCGGGGGAGCTGTTTTTT. Its protein product is CASSLEPDRSGELFF.

The rearrangement links TRBV28 to TRBJ2-7; D possibly uses TRBD1 or TRBD2 (5 bases each). This CDR3 spans 20 amino acids. Germline V lookup: CDR1 MDHEN, CDR2 SYDVKM. Trimming removed 2 bases at V and 4 bases at J, with 30 bases between. CDR3 DNA: TGTGCCAGCAGTTTAGACCCGGGGTCTTGGGACGCCCGCGACCATTACGAGCAGTACTTC. Protein product: CASSLDPGSWDARDHYEQYF.

The CDR3: CASSRVHQPQHF. In DNA form, the CDR3 reads TGTGCCAGCAGTCGGGTTCATCAGCCCCAGCATTTT. The rearrangement links TRBV2 to TRBJ1-5; D gene unclear. Trimming pared 5 bases from V and 5 bases from J, leaving 7 bases between. Germline V gene sequence: CDR1 SNHLY, CDR2 FYNNEI. CDR3 size: 12 residues.

V is TRBV28 and J is TRBJ2-3; 7 bases match TRBD1. This CDR3 is 14 amino acids long. The germline V gene encodes CDR1 MDHEN and CDR2 SYDVKM. V lost 6 bases to trimming and J lost 7 bases; unmatched junction nucleotides: 10. CDR3 sequence reads: CASRHPTGLNTQYF. Here the CDR3 DNA reads TGTGCCAGCAGACACCCGACAGGGCTTAATACGCAGTATTTT.

The rearrangement links TRBV30 to TRBJ2-7; no clear D. The ends were cut back, 2 bases at V and 2 bases at J, with 10 bases in the middle. The length of the CDR3 is 13 residues. CDR1 is GTSNPN and CDR2 is SVGIG in the germline V gene (reference sequence). In DNA form, the CDR3 reads TGTGCCTGGAGTTTTGGCTCAGCCTACGAGCAGTACTTC. Protein product: CAWSFGSAYEQYF. The entire variable domain, with the rest obtained from reference TRBV30 and TRBJ2-7, is as follows: SQTIHQWPATLVQPVGSPLSLECTVEGTSNPNLYWYRQAAGRGLQLLFYSVGIGQISSEVPQNLSASRPQDRQFILSSKKLLLSDSGFYLCAWSFGSAYEQYFGPGTRLTVT.

CDR3 DNA sequence: TGTGCCAGCAGTTACCCGCCGGGGGCTAAACACGAGCAGTACTTC. This translates into CASSYPPGAKHEQYF. This chain links TRBV6-5 with TRBJ2-7; either TRBD1 or TRBD2 may supply D (6 bases each). This CDR3 comprises 15 residues. Trimming cost V 2 bases and J 5 bases, with 16 bases left between them. Germline loops: CDR1 MNHEY, CDR2 SVGAGI.

This clone turned up a few times. The V and J genes are TRBV5-5 and TRBJ2-7; a possible D gene is TRBD1 (5 bases). Trimming removed 2 bases from V and 4 bases from J, with 7 bases in between. CDR1 and CDR2 (germline): SGHKS, YYEKEE (reference sequence). There are 12 residues in the CDR3. CDR3 protein: CASSFDRYEQYF. The CDR3 coding sequence is TGTGCCAGCAGCTTCGACAGATACGAGCAGTACTTC.

This chain uses TRBV6-6 with TRBJ1-6; possible D gene TRBD1, 6 bases. CDR3 length: 14 amino acids. Germline loops: CDR1 MNHNY, CDR2 SVGAGI (reference sequence). The ends were cut back, 6 bases at V and 10 bases at J, with 16 bases in the middle. The CDR3 sequence: CASSWGAQTSPLHF. The CDR3 DNA reads as TGTGCCAGCAGCTGGGGGGCCCAGACCTCACCCCTCCACTTT.

The genes are TRBV28 and TRBJ2-5; D could derive from TRBD1 or TRBD2 (6 bases each). This CDR3 has 16 amino acids. The V gene's germline CDR1 is MDHEN and CDR2 SYDVKM. Trimming shortened V by 2 bases and J by 4 bases, and 17 bases separated the two germline ends. As DNA, the CDR3 is TGTGCCAGCAGTTTACCGGATGGGGGGCCGGGAGAGACCCAGTACTTC. It codes for CASSLPDGGPGETQYF.

This rearrangement joins TRBV23-1 to TRBJ1-2; TRBD1 is a possible D gene (6 bases). TRBV23-1 is an ORF; its function is uncertain. Trimming took 0 bases from V and 5 from J, leaving 16 bases between them. This CDR3 spans 16 amino acids. The CDR3 protein is CASSQSGGGLGYGYTF. The CDR3 DNA is TGCGCCAGCAGTCAATCGGGGGGCGGTTTAGGGTATGGCTACACCTTC.

V gene TRBV7-2 combines with J gene TRBJ1-2; no firm D call. Per germline, CDR1 SGHTA and CDR2 FQGNSA. The ends were cut back, 4 bases at V and 4 bases at J, with 10 bases in the middle. The length of the CDR3 is 13 residues. The CDR3 region has the DNA TGTGCCAGCAGCTCCAAAGTAGGCTATGGCTACACCTTC. This gives the protein CASSSKVGYGYTF.

The rearrangement links TRBV6-5 to TRBJ1-4; TRBD1 agrees at 7 bases. The length of the CDR3 is 14 residues. Germline values: CDR1 MNHEY, CDR2 SVGAGI. V shed 5 bases, J shed 10 bases, and the junction held 10 bases outside the gene matches. Here the CDR3 reads CASSLTGEGRKLFF. The CDR3 DNA is TGTGCCAGCAGTCTAACAGGGGAAGGTAGAAAACTGTTTTTT.

This clone has a single count. The V and J genes are TRBV6-5 and TRBJ1-2, with a tentative D call TRBD1 (5 bases). Looked up from germline, CDR1 is MNHEY and CDR2 is SVGAGI. V lost 0 bases, J lost 4 bases, and 9 bases lay in between. CDR3 size: 14 residues. CDR3 DNA sequence: TGTGCCAGCAGTTACTCCGGGGGTGGCTATGGCTACACCTTC. Its protein product is CASSYSGGGYGYTF.

This chain links TRBV28 with TRBJ2-7, with D uncertain. CDR3 length: 15 residues. The germline V gene encodes CDR1 MDHEN and CDR2 SYDVKM. V lost 5 bases and J 1 base, leaving 15 bases between the germline ends. The CDR3 sequence is CASSTRKFRSYEQYF. CDR3 nucleotides: TGTGCCAGCAGTACCCGTAAGTTCAGGTCCTACGAGCAGTACTTC.

This clone is a singleton in its sample. This CDR3 reads CATNRGQGEEKLFF. The CDR3 DNA sequence: TGTGCCACGAACAGGGGGCAGGGGGAAGAAAAACTGTTTTTT. The chain couples TRBV10-3 to TRBJ1-4, with 9 bases fitting TRBD1. Germline V lookup: CDR1 ENHRY, CDR2 SYGVKD. Trimming removed 10 bases from V and 8 bases from J; junction bases left unmatched: 11. This CDR3 spans 14 amino acids.

The chain uses TRBV5-4 and TRBJ2-2; D not certain. V was cut by 1 base and J by 1 base, with 8 bases left in between. The CDR3 totals 15 residues. The germline V gene has CDR1 SGHNT and CDR2 YYREEE (reference sequence). CDR3 coding DNA: TGTGCCAGCAGCTTGTCCACGGGGAACACCGGGGAGCTGTTTTTT. Its protein product is CASSLSTGNTGELFF.

J is TRBJ1-5 and V is TRBV27, with D unresolved. The CDR3 length is 13 residues. Germline CDR1 is MNHEY and CDR2 is SMNVEV (reference sequence). Trimming left V 0 bases short and J 6 bases short, with 6 bases between. The CDR3 DNA reads as TGTGCCAGCAGTTTATCTTGGGTTCAGCCCCAGCATTTT. Its protein product is CASSLSWVQPQHF.

The chain is built from TRBV13 and TRBJ2-7; the D is unclear. The ends were cut back, 5 bases at V and 1 base at J, with 12 bases in the middle. Germline V gene lookup returns CDR1 PRHDT and CDR2 FYEKMQ (reference sequence). The CDR3 contains 14 residues. The CDR3 DNA sequence: TGTGCCAGCAGCCACCCCCGGCAGTCCTACGAGCAGTACTTC. Translated, it gives CASSHPRQSYEQYF. The full variable domain, with the rest looked up from reference TRBV13 and TRBJ2-7, is AAGVIQSPRHLIKEKRETATLKCYPIPRHDTVYWYQQGPGQDPQFLISFYEKMQSDKGSIPDRFSAQQFSDYHSELNMSSLELGDSALYFCASSHPRQSYEQYFGPGTRLTVT.

The V and J genes are TRBV5-8 and TRBJ2-1; 8 nucleotides line up with TRBD1. The CDR3 consists of 15 residues. CDR1 and CDR2 (germline): SGHTS, YDEGEE. V lost 6 bases to trimming and J lost 3 bases; unmatched junction nucleotides: 8. CDR3 protein: CASTFQGANYNEQFF. The CDR3 DNA reads TGTGCCAGCACCTTCCAGGGGGCTAACTACAATGAGCAGTTCTTC. The entire variable domain, with the rest obtained from reference TRBV5-8 and TRBJ2-1, is as follows: EAGVTQSPTHLIKTRGQQATLRCSPISGHTSVYWYQQALGLGLQFLLWYDEGEERNRGNFPPRFSGRQFPNYSSELNVNALELEDSALYLCASTFQGANYNEQFFGPGTRLTVL.

This chain connects TRBV18 to TRBJ1-1; D remains ambiguous. Germline CDR1 KGHSH, CDR2 LQKENI. The CDR3 totals 13 residues. V was clipped by 3 bases and J by 0 bases, with 5 bases between them. The CDR3 protein is CASSPTLNTEAFF. As DNA, the CDR3 is TGTGCCAGCTCACCGACACTGAACACTGAAGCTTTCTTT.